This record concerns one TCR beta chain sequence. These data are taken from a study of blood T cell repertoires in COVID-19. Per the study methods: Estimates of nucleated cell counts were drawn from the amplification of reference gene primers. Clones were sequenced by immunoSEQ multiplex PCR, and TCRdb holds only the in-frame ones, with some missing. Clone size and the V and J calls come from that table; the DNA yielded D and trimming. This table holds 150,000 to 180,000 clones, approximately 80% found once. V lost 3 bases and J lost 8, with 19 bases in between. Looked up from germline, CDR1 is SGHAT and CDR2 is FQNNGV. CDR3 size: 15 residues.

Sequenced material: peripheral blood. This sequence joins TRBV11-2 and TRBJ1-2; D remains unclear. The source of this sequence is a woman aged 55-70 years with acute or convalescent COVID-19. The chain's CDR3 is CASSLLQEGIEGYTF. CDR3 nucleotide sequence: TGTGCCAGCAGCTTGCTCCAGGAAGGTATAGAAGGCTACACCTTC.